What follows are 22 T cell receptor beta chains derived from one specimen sequenced in a study of T-cell reconstitution after alpha-beta-depleted transplantation in children. Researchers prepared the TCRbeta library using unique molecular identifiers, the study reports. TCRdb reanalysed the PCR reads using MiXCR and keeps one entry per CDR3 protein. The sample has 90,000 to 150,000 distinct CDR3 sequences, about 23% seen once; the top ten hold 8% to 11%. The sample consisted of PBMCs, mostly from graft donor cells, taken 180 days after TCRalphabeta/CD19-depleted stem cell transplant. Every receptor here comes from a male patient aged 2 to 10 who had a stem cell transplant for chronic granulomatous disease, so the T cells may come from the graft donor.

There are a few counts of this clonotype. This sequence joins TRBV5-1 and TRBJ2-7; D assignment may be TRBD1 or TRBD2 (5 bases each). The V end was cut by 2 bases, the J end by 0 bases, with 15 bases between. The CDR3 consists of 16 residues. From germline, CDR1 is SGHRS and CDR2 YFSETQ. Here the CDR3 DNA reads TGCGCCAGCAGCTTCCAGGGAGCGGTCGACTCCTACGAGCAGTACTTC. This gives the protein CASSFQGAVDSYEQYF. The variable domain in full, completed from reference TRBV5-1 and TRBJ2-7, reads KAGVTQTPRYLIKTRGQQVTLSCSPISGHRSVSWYQQTPGQGLQFLFEYFSETQRNKGNFPGRFSGRQFSNSRSEMNVSTLELGDSALYLCASSFQGAVDSYEQYFGPGTRLTVT.

This clonotype was counted ten times or more. The chain recombines TRBV7-2 with TRBJ1-2; 7 bases match TRBD1. With V trimmed by 4 bases and J by 4 bases, 3 bases remained unmatched. Germline CDR1 is SGHTA and CDR2 is FQGNSA. The CDR3 has 13 residues. This CDR3 reads CASSSGTVYGYTF. CDR3 DNA: TGTGCCAGCAGCTCCGGGACAGTCTATGGCTACACCTTC.

Worth noting for this clonotype: Mismatch with germline at one junction end may stem from a read error. The rearrangement joins TRBV20-1 to TRBJ1-5; 8 nucleotides agree with TRBD1. This CDR3 region has 16 residues. The V gene's germline CDR1 is DFQATT and CDR2 SNEGSKA (reference sequence). The CDR3 DNA is TGCTGTGCTAGAGATTTGGGGCAGGGGGCAGGCCAGCCCCAGCATTTT. Translation: CCARDLGQGAGQPQHF.

This clonotype was seen more than once but under ten times. J is TRBJ2-3 and V is TRBV10-3; the D gene is possibly TRBD1 (6 bases). Per germline, CDR1 ENHRY and CDR2 SYGVKD. The CDR3 spans 13 residues. The V end lost 6 bases, the J end lost 3 bases, and 10 bases lay between the germline ends. The CDR3 is CAIRQGLTDTQYF. As DNA, the CDR3 is TGTGCCATCAGGCAGGGGCTTACAGATACGCAGTATTTT.

This clonotype has ten or more counts. J is TRBJ1-2 and V is TRBV7-9; D perhaps matches TRBD1 (5 bases). This CDR3 spans 14 amino acids. Trimming removed 1 base from V and 4 bases from J, with 10 bases in between. The germline gives CDR1 SEHNR, CDR2 FQNEAQ (reference sequence). Here the CDR3 DNA reads TGTGCCAGCAGCTTAGTAAGGGACGGCTATGGCTACACCTTC. It encodes CASSLVRDGYGYTF.

The chain has TRBV7-3 and TRBJ2-7; D may be TRBD1 or TRBD2 (6 bases each). The CDR3 extends over 14 amino acids. Trimming removed 5 bases at V and 4 bases at J, with 15 bases between. In germline, CDR1 is SGHTA, CDR2 FQGTGA. The CDR3 loop reads CASSLEGGDYEQYF. CDR3 DNA: TGTGCCAGCAGCCTCGAGGGGGGTGATTACGAGCAGTACTTC. Full variable domain (remainder filled in from reference TRBV7-3 and TRBJ2-7): GAGVSQTPSNKVTEKGKYVELRCDPISGHTALYWYRQSLGQGPEFLIYFQGTGAADDSGLPNDRFFAVRPEGSVSTLKIQRTERGDSAVYLCASSLEGGDYEQYFGPGTRLTVT.

A few counts support this clonotype. The J gene is TRBJ2-7, the V gene TRBV5-5; TRBD2 agrees at 9 bases. The CDR3 covers 16 residues. The V segment lost 0 bases and the J segment 1 base; nucleotides outside the gene matches: 5. Germline CDR1 SGHKS, CDR2 YYEKEE (reference sequence). The CDR3 coding sequence is TGTGCCAGCAGCTTGGGTGGCGGGGGGGCTTCCTACGAGCAGTACTTC. This translates into CASSLGGGGASYEQYF.

The gene calls are TRBV20-1 and TRBJ1-6, with a possible D match to TRBD1 (6 bases). The CDR3 spans 15 residues. The V gene lost 1 base and the J gene lost 10 bases, with 17 bases spanning the gap. The germline CDR1 and CDR2 sequences are DFQATT and SNEGSKA (reference sequence). CDR3 nucleotides: TGCAGTGCTAGAGTTAGTTCGGGGGGCGGCTCACCCCTCCACTTT. Amino acids: CSARVSSGGGSPLHF.

This clonotype was detected ten times or more. This chain connects TRBV6-5 to TRBJ2-5; D not resolved. CDR1 is MNHEY and CDR2 is SVGAGI in the germline V gene. The germline V and J ends were trimmed by 3 bases and 2 bases, with 10 bases remaining between them. The CDR3 consists of 14 residues. The CDR3 DNA is TGTGCCAGCAGTTATTCCGAAGTACAAGAGACCCAGTACTTC. This gives the protein CASSYSEVQETQYF.

This clonotype was counted at least ten times. CDR3 loop: CASRTGTSGAPLETQYF. Written as DNA, the CDR3 is TGTGCCAGCAGAACCGGGACTAGCGGGGCGCCTCTCGAGACCCAGTACTTC. The V call is TRBV7-2, the J call TRBJ2-5, with 13 bases aligning to TRBD2. The CDR3 has 17 amino acids. The V gene's germline CDR1 is SGHTA and CDR2 FQGNSA. The trim removed 6 bases at V and 5 bases at J, leaving 12 bases unmatched.

The V and J genes are TRBV10-3 and TRBJ1-1, with TRBD1 identical over 8 bases. The CDR3 covers 14 residues. The V and J ends lost 9 bases and 0 bases, in that order; junction bases with no gene match: 6. The germline V gene has CDR1 ENHRY and CDR2 SYGVKD. DNA for the CDR3: TGTGCCATACGACAGGGGACCCTGAACACTGAAGCTTTCTTT. Protein product: CAIRQGTLNTEAFF.

This clonotype has only a few counts. V gene TRBV15 combines with J gene TRBJ2-2, with D perhaps TRBD2 (5 bases). V was shortened by 3 bases and J by 2 bases, with 7 bases between the two germline ends. The germline CDR1 and CDR2 sequences are LNHNV and YYDKDF (reference sequence). The CDR3 covers 14 residues. The CDR3 nucleotides read TGTGCCACCAGCAGGGACTTCAACACCGGGGAGCTGTTTTTT. Translated: CATSRDFNTGELFF.

V usage is TRBV7-2 and J usage is TRBJ2-7; TRBD2 is a possible D gene (5 bases). The germline V gene encodes CDR1 SGHTA and CDR2 FQGNSA. The CDR3 sequence is 15 residues long. V lost 5 bases and J 3 bases, leaving 17 bases between the germline ends. The CDR3 nucleotides read TGTGCCAGCAGCCCCTCAGTCGGCACTAGCTACGAGCAGTACTTC. It yields the protein CASSPSVGTSYEQYF.

This clonotype was recorded many times. The CDR3 sequence: CASSRDRGGSYGYTF. The CDR3 DNA reads as TGTGCCAGCAGTCGAGACAGGGGAGGTAGCTATGGCTACACCTTC. The chain is built from TRBV2 and TRBJ1-2, with 8 bases lining up with TRBD1. Trimming cost V 5 bases and J 4 bases; bases outside gene matches: 9. Germline values: CDR1 SNHLY, CDR2 FYNNEI. This CDR3 has 15 residues.

Many counts were recorded for this clonotype. The chain has TRBV5-8 and TRBJ2-4; D unclear. V was cut by 10 bases and J by 0 bases, with 17 bases left in between. The CDR3 is made up of 15 amino acids. The germline V gene has CDR1 SGHTS and CDR2 YDEGEE. DNA of the CDR3: TGTGCCCCGACTTGGCGTCTGATAGCCAAAAACATTCAGTACTTC. Its translation: CAPTWRLIAKNIQYF. Using reference TRBV5-8 and TRBJ2-4 for the parts outside the CDR3, the full variable domain is EAGVTQSPTHLIKTRGQQATLRCSPISGHTSVYWYQQALGLGLQFLLWYDEGEERNRGNFPPRFSGRQFPNYSSELNVNALELEDSALYLCAPTWRLIAKNIQYFGAGTRLSVL.

This clonotype was observed at least ten times. The chain recombines TRBV20-1 with TRBJ1-1; D perhaps matches TRBD1 (6 bases). V lost 7 bases to trimming and J lost 5 bases, with 20 bases between them. CDR3 size: 14 residues. CDR1 and CDR2 from the germline V gene are DFQATT and SNEGSKA (reference sequence). CDR3 in amino acids: CSVSGAGVVTEAFF. The CDR3 bases are TGCAGTGTCTCGGGGGCGGGCGTGGTAACTGAAGCTTTCTTT.

In this sample, this clonotype turned up many times. This chain links TRBV20-1 with TRBJ2-5; D is tentatively TRBD1 or TRBD2 (5 bases each). Germline CDR1 is DFQATT and CDR2 is SNEGSKA (reference sequence). The V and J ends lost 1 base and 0 bases respectively, with 18 bases between them. The CDR3 runs to 17 residues. CDR3 amino acids: CSARVGMRVTDQETQYF. The CDR3 DNA sequence: TGCAGTGCTAGAGTAGGGATGCGGGTGACAGACCAAGAGACCCAGTACTTC.

This clonotype was found a few times. CDR3 bases: TGCGCCAGCAGCTTGACGGGACAGGCCTCCTCCTACAATGAGCAGTTCTTC. It specifies CASSLTGQASSYNEQFF. V gene TRBV5-1 combines with J gene TRBJ2-1; the match to TRBD1 covers 8 bases. V trimming: 1 base; J trimming: 0 bases; junction bases outside the gene matches: 6. This CDR3 has 17 residues. In germline, CDR1 is SGHRS, CDR2 YFSETQ.

At least ten counts were recorded for this clonotype. The chain couples TRBV21-1 to TRBJ2-1; the table's D call TRBD2 went unverified against the DNA. TRBV21-1 represents a pseudogene. The CDR3 runs 17 residues. Here the CDR3 reads CASNQSPGLAFGYEQFF. The CDR3 nucleotides read TGTGCCAGCAATCAATCTCCGGGACTAGCATTTGGCTATGAGCAGTTCTTC.

In this sample, this clonotype turned up many times. The rearrangement links TRBV29-1 to TRBJ2-7; a possible D gene is TRBD1 (6 bases). V lost 0 bases to trimming and J lost 6 bases, with 9 bases between them. CDR1 SQVTM and CDR2 ANQGSEA come from the germline V gene. The CDR3 is 12 amino acids. CDR3 protein: CSVEDQGLEQYF. As DNA, the CDR3 is TGCAGCGTTGAAGATCAGGGGCTCGAGCAGTACTTC.

The genes are TRBV20-1 and TRBJ2-5, with 7 bases lining up with TRBD2. The CDR3 has 19 residues. CDR1 is DFQATT, CDR2 SNEGSKA, per germline (reference sequence). V trimming: 0 bases; J trimming: 1 base; junction bases outside the gene matches: 17. The CDR3 sequence is CSARDWAGSIAGFQETQYF. In DNA, the CDR3 is TGCAGTGCTAGAGATTGGGCAGGTTCAATAGCGGGTTTCCAAGAGACCCAGTACTTC.

CDR3 sequence: CATSRVPDASYEQYF. In DNA form, the CDR3 reads TGTGCCACCAGCAGAGTACCTGACGCCTCCTACGAGCAGTACTTC. The chain uses TRBV15 and TRBJ2-7; no clear D gene. Looked up from germline, CDR1 is LNHNV and CDR2 is YYDKDF (reference sequence). V lost 1 base to trimming and J lost 0 bases, with 10 bases between them. The CDR3 contains 15 residues.